What follows is one T cell receptor beta chain and its context. This entry comes from a study of blood T cell repertoires in COVID-19. Study background: COVID-19 samples collected from the United States, Italy and Spain covered acute and convalescent phases.

This CDR3 spans 17 amino acids. Germline CDR1 reads SGHVS; CDR2 reads FNYEAQ. With V trimmed by 6 bases and J by 4 bases, 15 bases remained unmatched. Original handling: Counts of nucleated cells, estimated from reference gene primer amplification, were obtained. Some clones are missing from TCRdb's copy, which holds only in-frame ones; the method was immunoSEQ multiplex PCR. The DNA was the basis for D and trimming; V, J and clone size are from that table. This table holds about 250,000 clones, around four fifths found once. The gene calls are TRBV7-6 and TRBJ2-5; 9 positions agree with TRBD1. The material sequenced was peripheral blood. The source is a man in his forties with active or convalescent COVID-19. The CDR3 spells CASSKLTGTGFGETQYF. As DNA, the CDR3 is TGTGCCAGCAGTAAATTGACCGGGACAGGGTTCGGAGAGACCCAGTACTTC.